The entry that follows covers one TCR beta chain sequence. Original handling: Scientists estimated how many nucleated cells there were by amplifying reference gene primers. Measured with immunoSEQ multiplex PCR; TCRdb has only the in-frame clones, and not every one. V and J calls and clone size are those listed in that table; D and trimming were worked out from the DNA. The repertoire has around 270,000 clones, 75% to 95% of them found once; the top ten carry around 2.6%. These data belong to a study of blood T cell repertoires in COVID-19. On the study more broadly: Whether acute or convalescent, the COVID-19 samples came from the United States, Italy and Spain.

The clonotype was recovered from a person under 35 with COVID-19, enrolled during active disease. The sequenced material came from peripheral blood.

The CDR3 sequence is CASSQVQGNSPLHF. CDR3 coding DNA: TGTGCCAGCAGCCAAGTTCAGGGGAATTCACCCCTCCACTTT. The chain has TRBV3-1 (or the pseudogene TRBV3-2) and TRBJ1-6, with D possibly matching TRBD1 (6 bases). V was cut by 1 base and J by 7 bases, with 8 bases left in between. CDR1 LGHDT and CDR2 YNNKEL come from the germline V gene (reference sequence). The CDR3 sequence is 14 residues long.